The entry below gives a single TCR beta chain sequence along with its context. Noted treatment: oral pan-JAK inhibitor, 5-10 mg twice daily. Individuals with alopecia areata gave both lesional scalp punch biopsies and peripheral blood for collection. These data belong to a study of CD8+ T cells in alopecia areata. V was shortened by 6 bases and J by 0 bases, with 3 bases between the two germline ends. CDR3 length equals 11 residues. cDNA reverse transcribed from extracted RNA served as the sequencing template. Produced via immunoSEQ multiplex PCR; TCRdb's table is partial and in-frame only. The data contain 200,000 to 250,000 clones, over 60% of them singletons.

The sequencing used CD4+ T cells sorted from blood, collected at week 4, from a patient treated with tofacitinib. The rearrangement links TRBV23-1 to TRBJ2-7; D remains ambiguous. Being an ORF, TRBV23-1 has a function that is uncertain. The TCR originated in a human donor with alopecia areata. The CDR3 bases are TGCGCCAGCAGCGGCTCCTACGAGCAGTACTTC. Translating gives CASSGSYEQYF.